What follows describes a single TCR beta chain. Its matching antigen is unknown. The junction had 5 bases not matched to a gene; V was cut back by 1 base and J by 3 bases. The CDR3 is made up of 15 amino acids. Germline assignment: CDR1 LNHDA and CDR2 SQIVND (reference sequence). Amplification used 60 Vbeta primers and 13 Jbeta primers. Sequenced by immunoSEQ multiplex PCR; TCRdb stores in-frame clones only, minus some. The sample holds approximately 220,000 clones, about three quarters seen once. The sample originates from a study of cytomegalovirus exposure and HLA in healthy donors. Broader study findings: Later on, a genetic analysis was performed. It linked a missense variant in DCLRE1C with V- and J-gene trimming of TCR beta.

This clonotype was sampled from a man younger than 35 in good health and CMV-seronegative. This sequence joins TRBV19 and TRBJ2-7, with TRBD2 matching over 8 bases. Sequenced sample: PBMCs. CDR3 sequence (DNA): TGTGCCAGTAGTATAGTTCGACGGGAGGGCTACGAGCAGTACTTC. Protein product: CASSIVRREGYEQYF.